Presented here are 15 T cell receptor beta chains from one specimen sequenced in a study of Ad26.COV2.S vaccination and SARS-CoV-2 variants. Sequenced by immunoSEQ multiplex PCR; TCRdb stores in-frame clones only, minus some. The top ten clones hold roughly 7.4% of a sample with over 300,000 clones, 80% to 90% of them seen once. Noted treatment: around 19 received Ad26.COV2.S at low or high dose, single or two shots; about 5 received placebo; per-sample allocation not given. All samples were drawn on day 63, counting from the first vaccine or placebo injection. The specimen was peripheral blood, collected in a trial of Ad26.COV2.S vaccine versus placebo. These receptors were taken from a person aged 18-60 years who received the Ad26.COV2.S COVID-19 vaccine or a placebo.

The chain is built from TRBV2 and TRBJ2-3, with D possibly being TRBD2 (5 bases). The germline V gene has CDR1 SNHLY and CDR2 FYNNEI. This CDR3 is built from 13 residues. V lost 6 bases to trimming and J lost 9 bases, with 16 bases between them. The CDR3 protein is CASSPEGTTTQYF. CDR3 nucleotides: TGTGCCAGCAGCCCCGAGGGCACCACCACGCAGTATTTT.

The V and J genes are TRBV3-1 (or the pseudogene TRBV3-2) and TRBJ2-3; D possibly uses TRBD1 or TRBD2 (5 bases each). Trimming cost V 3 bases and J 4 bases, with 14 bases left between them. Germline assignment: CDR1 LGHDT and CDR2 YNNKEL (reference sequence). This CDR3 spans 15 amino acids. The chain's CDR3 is CASSQAGSGPDTQYF. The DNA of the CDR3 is TGTGCCAGCAGCCAGGCAGGGAGCGGCCCAGATACGCAGTATTTT.

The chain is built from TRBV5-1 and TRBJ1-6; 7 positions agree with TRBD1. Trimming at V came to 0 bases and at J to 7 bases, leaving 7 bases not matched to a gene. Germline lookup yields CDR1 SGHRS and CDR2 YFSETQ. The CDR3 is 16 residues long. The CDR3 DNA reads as TGCGCCAGCAGCTTGGGCCACAGGGGCGGGAATTCACCCCTCCACTTT. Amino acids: CASSLGHRGGNSPLHF.

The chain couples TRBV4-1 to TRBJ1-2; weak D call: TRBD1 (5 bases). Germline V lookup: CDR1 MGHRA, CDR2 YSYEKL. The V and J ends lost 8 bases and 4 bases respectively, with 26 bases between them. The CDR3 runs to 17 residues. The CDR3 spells CASQKPQGDAQSYGYTF. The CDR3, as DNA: TGCGCCAGCCAAAAGCCCCAAGGGGACGCACAATCCTATGGCTACACCTTC.

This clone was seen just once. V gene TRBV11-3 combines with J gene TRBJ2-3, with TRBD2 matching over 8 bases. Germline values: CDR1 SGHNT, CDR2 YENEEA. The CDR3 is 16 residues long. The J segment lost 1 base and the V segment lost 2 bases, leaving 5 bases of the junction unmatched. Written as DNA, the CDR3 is TGTGCCAGCAGCTTAAGGGTGCGGGGGGGCACAGATACGCAGTATTTT. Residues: CASSLRVRGGTDTQYF.

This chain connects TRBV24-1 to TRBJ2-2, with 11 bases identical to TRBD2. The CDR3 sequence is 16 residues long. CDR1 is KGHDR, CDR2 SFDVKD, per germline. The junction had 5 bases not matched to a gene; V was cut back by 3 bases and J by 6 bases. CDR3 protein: CATSDPQLAGAGELFF. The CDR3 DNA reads TGTGCCACCAGTGATCCTCAACTAGCGGGAGCCGGGGAGCTGTTTTTT.

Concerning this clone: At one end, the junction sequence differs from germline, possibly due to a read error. CDR3 coding DNA: TGTGCCAGCACTTTACTTACTGGCGAACCCCTCCACTTT. Translated: CASTLLTGEPLHF. The V call is TRBV28, the J call TRBJ1-6; the D is unclear. Germline CDR1 MDHEN, CDR2 SYDVKM. The length of the CDR3 is 13 residues.

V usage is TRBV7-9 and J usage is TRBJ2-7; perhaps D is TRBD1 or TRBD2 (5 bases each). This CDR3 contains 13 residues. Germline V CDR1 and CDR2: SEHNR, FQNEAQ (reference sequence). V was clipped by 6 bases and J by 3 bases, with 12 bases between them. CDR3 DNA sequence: TGTGCCAGCAGAAAGGGACGGAACTACGAGCAGTACTTC. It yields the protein CASRKGRNYEQYF. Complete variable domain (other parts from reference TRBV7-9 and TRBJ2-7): DTGVSQNPRHKITKRGQNVTFRCDPISEHNRLYWYRQTLGQGPEFLTYFQNEAQLEKSRLLSDRFSAERPKGSFSTLEIQRTEQGDSAMYLCASRKGRNYEQYFGPGTRLTVT.

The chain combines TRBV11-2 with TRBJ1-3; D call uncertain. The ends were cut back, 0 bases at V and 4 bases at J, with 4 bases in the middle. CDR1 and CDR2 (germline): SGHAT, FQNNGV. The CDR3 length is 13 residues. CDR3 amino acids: CASSLDQGNTIYF. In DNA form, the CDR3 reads TGTGCCAGCAGCTTAGACCAGGGAAACACCATATATTTT.

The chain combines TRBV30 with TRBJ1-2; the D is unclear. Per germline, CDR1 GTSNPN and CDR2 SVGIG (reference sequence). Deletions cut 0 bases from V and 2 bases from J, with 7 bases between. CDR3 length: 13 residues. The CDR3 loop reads CAWSVATNYGYTF. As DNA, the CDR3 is TGTGCCTGGAGTGTGGCGACGAACTATGGCTACACCTTC.

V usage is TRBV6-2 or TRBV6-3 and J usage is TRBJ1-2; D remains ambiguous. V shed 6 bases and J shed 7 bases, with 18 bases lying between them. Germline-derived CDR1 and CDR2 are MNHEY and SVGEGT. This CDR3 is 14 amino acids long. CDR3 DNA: TGTGCCAGCAGCTTCTACTCGAGGGAAGCTGGCTACACCTTC. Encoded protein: CASSFYSREAGYTF.

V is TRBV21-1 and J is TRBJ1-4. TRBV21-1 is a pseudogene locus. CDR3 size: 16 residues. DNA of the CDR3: TGTGCCAGCAGCAAGAGGGGGGTTTACACTAATGAAAAACTGTTTTTT. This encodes CASSKRGVYTNEKLFF.

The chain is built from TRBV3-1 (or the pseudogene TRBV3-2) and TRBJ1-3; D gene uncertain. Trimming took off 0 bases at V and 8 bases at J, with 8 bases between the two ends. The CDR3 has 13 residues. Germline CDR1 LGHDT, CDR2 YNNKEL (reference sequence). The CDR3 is CASSQDMSDTIYF. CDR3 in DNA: TGTGCCAGCAGCCAAGACATGTCTGACACCATATATTTT.

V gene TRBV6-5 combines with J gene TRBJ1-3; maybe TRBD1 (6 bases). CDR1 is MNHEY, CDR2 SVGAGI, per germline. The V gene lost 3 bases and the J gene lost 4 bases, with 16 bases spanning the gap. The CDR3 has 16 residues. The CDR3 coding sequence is TGTGCCAGCAGTTATTCCGGATTCGACAGGGGAAACACCATATATTTT. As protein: CASSYSGFDRGNTIYF.

The CDR3 region has the DNA TGTGCCAGCAAAGCGGACAGGGGCAATGAGCAGTTCTTC. Translating gives CASKADRGNEQFF. This sequence joins TRBV2 and TRBJ2-1; TRBD1 aligns across 9 bases. The CDR3 spans 13 residues. CDR1 and CDR2 (germline): SNHLY, FYNNEI. V was clipped by 7 bases and J by 6 bases; unmatched bases: 4.